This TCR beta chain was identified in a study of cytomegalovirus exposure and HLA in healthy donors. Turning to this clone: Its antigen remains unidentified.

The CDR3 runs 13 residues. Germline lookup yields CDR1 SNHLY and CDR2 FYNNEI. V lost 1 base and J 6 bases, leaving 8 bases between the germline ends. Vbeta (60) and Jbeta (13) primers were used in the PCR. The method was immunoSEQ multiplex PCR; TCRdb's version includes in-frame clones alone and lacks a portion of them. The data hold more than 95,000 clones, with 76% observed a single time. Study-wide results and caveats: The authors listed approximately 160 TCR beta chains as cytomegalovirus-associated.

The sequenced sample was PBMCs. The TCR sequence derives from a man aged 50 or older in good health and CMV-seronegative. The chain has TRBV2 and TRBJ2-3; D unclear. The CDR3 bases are TGTGCCAGCAGTGAAGAGGTCAGGGATACGCAGTATTTT. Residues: CASSEEVRDTQYF.